These T cell receptor beta chains were read from a single sample in a study of blood T cell repertoires in COVID-19. Generated by immunoSEQ multiplex PCR, the TCRdb table keeps only in-frame clones and is missing some. The sample lists roughly 160,000 clones; 84% were seen once. The sample taken for sequencing was peripheral blood. These receptors were collected from a man between 18 and 29 years old with active or convalescent COVID-19. The CDR3 runs from the conserved cysteine through the conserved F or W. D genes are given only for firm matches. Where a row states a size, it is once, few, many or the class of an expanded clone; other rows omit it.

V: TRBV2
J: TRBJ1-5
size: few
D: TRBD1
CDR3: CASRGTGRQPQHF
DNA: TGTGCCAGCAGAGGGACAGGCCGGCAGCCCCAGCATTTT

V: TRBV5-8
J: TRBJ2-3
size: once
D: .
CDR3: CASSETGTSADTQYF
DNA: TGTGCCAGCAGCGAGACAGGGACTTCCGCAGATACGCAGTATTTT

V: TRBV5-4
J: TRBJ2-5
size: .
D: .
CDR3: CASSAAEAGTQYF
DNA: TGTGCCAGCAGCGCCGCCGAGGCGGGGACCCAGTACTTC

V: TRBV25-1
J: TRBJ1-2
size: .
D: TRBD1
CDR3: CASSEWASTGDLNYGYTF
DNA: TGTGCCAGCAGTGAATGGGCGTCAACAGGGGATCTTAACTATGGCTACACCTTC

V: TRBV6-4
J: TRBJ2-1
size: .
D: .
CDR3: CASSDSGSFNEQFF
DNA: TGTGCCAGCAGTGACTCTGGCTCGTTCAATGAGCAGTTCTTC

V: TRBV5-1
J: TRBJ1-1
size: .
D: .
CDR3: CASSFRDMNTEAFF
DNA: TGCGCCAGCAGCTTCCGGGACATGAACACTGAAGCTTTCTTT

V: TRBV6-6
J: TRBJ2-7
size: .
D: .
CDR3: CASSSIPQGVEQYF
DNA: TGTGCCAGCAGCTCAATCCCACAGGGAGTCGAGCAGTACTTC

V: TRBV6-6
J: TRBJ2-1
size: few
D: .
CDR3: CASNMEGSYNEQFF
DNA: TGTGCCAGCAATATGGAGGGCTCCTACAATGAGCAGTTCTTC

V: TRBV7-3
J: TRBJ1-3
size: .
D: TRBD1
CDR3: CASSSGQGSGNTIYF
DNA: TGTGCCAGCAGCTCGGGACAGGGCTCTGGAAACACCATATATTTT

V: TRBV5-5
J: TRBJ2-1
size: .
D: .
CDR3: CASSLAMTEQFF
DNA: TGTGCCAGCAGCTTGGCAATGACAGAGCAGTTCTTC

V: TRBV6-5
J: TRBJ2-7
size: .
D: TRBD2
CDR3: CASSRLAGGSYEQYF
DNA: TGTGCCAGCAGCCGACTAGCGGGCGGAAGCTACGAGCAGTACTTC

V: TRBV3-1/TRBV3-2
J: TRBJ1-1
size: .
D: .
CDR3: CASSQDASQVAFF
DNA: TGTGCCAGCAGCCAAGATGCCTCTCAGGTGGCTTTCTTT

V: TRBV19
J: TRBJ1-5
size: .
D: TRBD1
CDR3: CASAGTGNQPQHF
DNA: TGTGCCAGTGCTGGGACAGGGAATCAGCCCCAGCATTTT

V: TRBV5-1
J: TRBJ2-1
size: .
D: .
CDR3: CASSSGYNEQFF
DNA: TGCGCCAGCAGCTCCGGCTACAATGAGCAGTTCTTC

V: TRBV3-1/TRBV3-2
J: TRBJ2-1
size: few
D: TRBD2
CDR3: CASSQGLAGNNEQFF
DNA: TGTGCCAGCAGCCAGGGACTAGCGGGAAACAATGAGCAGTTCTTC

V: TRBV5-5
J: TRBJ1-6
size: .
D: .
CDR3: CASSFQGTPNSPLHF
DNA: TGTGCCAGCAGCTTCCAGGGAACCCCGAATTCACCCCTCCACTTT

V: TRBV20-1
J: TRBJ2-5
size: .
D: .
CDR3: CSANGQETQYF
DNA: TGCAGTGCTAACGGGCAAGAGACCCAGTACTTC

V: TRBV7-3
J: TRBJ2-1
size: .
D: TRBD1
CDR3: CASSRLGQGYNEQFF
DNA: TGTGCCAGCAGCCGTCTGGGACAGGGCTACAATGAGCAGTTCTTC

V: TRBV28
J: TRBJ2-5
size: .
D: TRBD1
CDR3: CASSFSFPGQGRETQYF
DNA: TGTGCCAGCAGTTTCTCGTTTCCCGGACAGGGGAGGGAGACCCAGTACTTC

V: TRBV5-1
J: TRBJ2-1
size: .
D: .
CDR3: CASSSTVQEYNEQFF
DNA: TGCGCCAGCAGCTCTACAGTACAGGAGTACAATGAGCAGTTCTTC

V: TRBV20-1
J: TRBJ1-5
size: few
D: TRBD1
CDR3: CSASGQGRRGNQPQHF
DNA: TGCAGTGCTAGTGGACAGGGGCGAAGGGGCAATCAGCCCCAGCATTTT

V: TRBV18
J: TRBJ2-2
size: .
D: .
CDR3: CASSPTGHNTGELFF
DNA: TGTGCCAGCTCACCAACGGGACATAACACCGGGGAGCTGTTTTTT

V: TRBV7-9
J: TRBJ1-1
size: .
D: TRBD1
CDR3: CASSPGGGQGWSEAFF
DNA: TGTGCCAGCAGCCCAGGTGGTGGACAGGGGTGGTCTGAAGCTTTCTTT

V: TRBV12-3/TRBV12-4
J: TRBJ1-2
size: .
D: .
CDR3: CASSLGGGYTF
DNA: TGTGCCAGCAGTTTGGGAGGGGGCTACACCTTC

V: TRBV19
J: TRBJ1-2
size: .
D: .
CDR3: CASSIRGGTNYGYTF
DNA: TGTGCCAGTAGTATCCGAGGCGGCACCAACTATGGCTACACCTTC

V: TRBV7-3
J: TRBJ2-7
size: .
D: .
CDR3: CASSLMAGRVYEQYF
DNA: TGTGCCAGCAGCTTAATGGCTGGCAGGGTCTACGAGCAGTACTTC

V: TRBV3-1/TRBV3-2
J: TRBJ2-1
size: .
D: TRBD2
CDR3: CASSQLLAGGSYNEQFF
DNA: TGTGCCAGCAGCCAACTACTAGCGGGGGGTTCCTACAATGAGCAGTTCTTC

V: TRBV7-2
J: TRBJ2-1
size: .
D: TRBD2
CDR3: CASSPRLAGDNEQFF
DNA: TGTGCCAGCAGCCCAAGGCTAGCGGGAGACAATGAGCAGTTCTTC

V: TRBV9
J: TRBJ2-2
size: .
D: .
CDR3: CASSVVGGLNTGELFF
DNA: TGTGCCAGCAGCGTAGTCGGGGGATTAAACACCGGGGAGCTGTTTTTT

V: TRBV30
J: TRBJ1-6
size: .
D: .
CDR3: CAWSVARGRPLHF
DNA: TGTGCCTGGAGTGTCGCTCGTGGCAGACCCCTCCACTTT

V: TRBV2
J: TRBJ2-5
size: .
D: TRBD1
CDR3: CASSGQGRWETQYF
DNA: TGTGCCAGCAGCGGACAGGGAAGATGGGAGACCCAGTACTTC

V: TRBV25-1
J: TRBJ2-5
size: .
D: TRBD1
CDR3: CASSEGQGARETQYF
DNA: TGTGCCAGCAGTGAAGGACAGGGGGCACGGGAGACCCAGTACTTC

V: TRBV4-1
J: TRBJ2-7
size: .
D: TRBD2
CDR3: CASSQGVSGGLYEQYF
DNA: TGCGCCAGCAGCCAAGGGGTTAGCGGGGGGCTCTACGAGCAGTACTTC

V: TRBV18
J: TRBJ2-1
size: .
D: TRBD2
CDR3: CASSPGLDGNEQFF
DNA: TGTGCCAGCTCACCGGGACTAGATGGTAATGAGCAGTTCTTC

V: TRBV11-2
J: TRBJ1-2
size: .
D: .
CDR3: CASSRDRSKYGYTF
DNA: TGTGCCAGCAGCCGCGACAGGTCAAAATATGGCTACACCTTC

V: TRBV7-9
J: TRBJ2-2
size: .
D: TRBD2
CDR3: CASSLDGRAAGELFF
DNA: TGTGCCAGCAGCTTAGACGGGAGGGCAGCCGGGGAGCTGTTTTTT

V: TRBV7-2
J: TRBJ1-2
size: .
D: TRBD1
CDR3: CASSLAGTGSSYGYTF
DNA: TGTGCCAGCAGCTTAGCGGGGACAGGCAGCTCCTATGGCTACACCTTC

V: TRBV5-5
J: TRBJ1-5
size: .
D: .
CDR3: CASSLAGTYGQPQHF
DNA: TGTGCCAGCAGCTTGGCAGGGACATACGGTCAGCCCCAGCATTTT

V: TRBV30
J: TRBJ2-5
size: .
D: TRBD2
CDR3: CAGTEGRTSGAQETQYF
DNA: TGTGCCGGGACAGAAGGCCGGACTAGCGGAGCCCAAGAGACCCAGTACTTC

V: TRBV7-2
J: TRBJ2-7
size: few
D: .
CDR3: CASSLSGRAYEQYF
DNA: TGTGCCAGCAGCTTATCAGGGCGAGCCTACGAGCAGTACTTC

V: TRBV27
J: TRBJ2-1
size: .
D: TRBD2
CDR3: CASSARGTNPYNEQFF
DNA: TGTGCCAGCAGTGCTCGAGGGACTAACCCCTACAATGAGCAGTTCTTC

V: TRBV5-6
J: TRBJ1-1
size: .
D: TRBD1
CDR3: CASSLPGQASTEAFF
DNA: TGTGCCAGCAGCCTCCCCGGACAGGCGAGCACTGAAGCTTTCTTT

V: TRBV2
J: TRBJ1-2
size: .
D: .
CDR3: CASSAQGNYGYTF
DNA: TGTGCCAGCAGTGCCCAGGGGAACTATGGCTACACCTTC

V: TRBV19
J: TRBJ1-6
size: .
D: .
CDR3: CASSILRPGGNSPLHF
DNA: TGTGCCAGTAGTATACTTCGACCGGGAGGTAATTCACCCCTCCACTTT

V: TRBV19
J: TRBJ1-5
size: .
D: TRBD1
CDR3: CASSADREGQPQHF
DNA: TGTGCCAGTAGTGCTGACAGGGAAGGTCAGCCCCAGCATTTT